The 9 T cell receptor beta chains listed next were all sequenced from one sample in a study of PD-1 blockade in classical Hodgkin lymphoma. Time point here: newly diagnosed, previously untreated cHL patient sample. Some clones are missing from TCRdb's copy, which holds only in-frame ones; the method was immunoSEQ multiplex PCR. The sample lists more than 20,000 clones, around 94% occurring once. The sequenced material came from peripheral blood mononuclear cells (PBMCs). The receptors come from a human donor with classical Hodgkin lymphoma.

The chain uses TRBV10-2 and TRBJ2-7; 7 bases fit TRBD2. CDR3 length equals 12 residues. The ends lost 5 bases at V and 3 bases at J; junction bases unmatched: 1. Per germline, CDR1 WSHSY and CDR2 SAAADI. CDR3 amino acids: CASSSGGYEQYF. The CDR3, as DNA: TGCGCCAGCAGTTCGGGGGGCTACGAGCAGTACTTC.

This CDR3 is CASSLGNRNEQFF. In DNA form, the CDR3 reads TGCGCCAGCAGCTTGGGGAACAGAAATGAGCAGTTCTTC. V is TRBV5-1 and J is TRBJ2-1; no definite D call. The CDR3 is made up of 13 amino acids. The V gene's germline CDR1 is SGHRS and CDR2 YFSETQ. V lost 0 bases, J lost 7 bases, and 8 bases lay in between.

The chain uses TRBV7-7 and TRBJ2-2, with 13 nucleotides matching TRBD2. Trimming at V came to 1 base and at J to 0 bases, leaving 2 bases not matched to a gene. The CDR3 sequence is 18 residues long. Germline V gene lookup returns CDR1 SSHAT and CDR2 FNYEAQ (reference sequence). The CDR3, as DNA: TGTGCCAGCAGCTTAGGACTAGCGGGGGGAGCGAACACCGGGGAGCTGTTTTTT. The encoded protein is CASSLGLAGGANTGELFF.

A word on this clone: At the DNA level, this CDR3 is encoded by other sequences in the same sample as well. The chain is built from TRBV14 and TRBJ2-5; the D gene is possibly TRBD1 (6 bases). Germline V lookup: CDR1 SGHDN, CDR2 FVKESK. The CDR3 length is 18 residues. The V gene lost 4 bases and the J gene lost 5 bases, with 26 bases spanning the gap. CDR3 bases: TGTGCCAGCAGCCTAAAGCGTATCCGGGACACGAGGCGGGAGACCCAGTACTTC. This codes for CASSLKRIRDTRRETQYF.

The chain links TRBV28 to TRBJ1-6; 7 nucleotides line up with TRBD1. The CDR3 is 14 residues long. The germline V gene encodes CDR1 MDHEN and CDR2 SYDVKM. Losses at the gene ends were 3 bases for V and 10 bases for J; bases not matched to a gene: 6. In DNA form, the CDR3 reads TGTGCCAGCAGTTTTGGGACAGCTTCCTCACCCCTCCACTTT. It yields the protein CASSFGTASSPLHF.

This chain joins TRBV7-7 and TRBJ1-1; D gene uncertain. The germline V gene has CDR1 SSHAT and CDR2 FNYEAQ (reference sequence). V shed 1 base and J shed 2 bases, with 5 bases lying between them. This CDR3 comprises 13 residues. The CDR3 nucleotides are TGTGCCAGCAGCTTAGGCGAAAACACTGAAGCTTTCTTT. Residues: CASSLGENTEAFF.

The rearrangement uses TRBV10-3 and TRBJ1-4; maybe TRBD1 (5 bases). Germline V lookup: CDR1 ENHRY, CDR2 SYGVKD. Deletions cut 6 bases from V and 0 bases from J, with 8 bases between. The CDR3 totals 14 residues. The DNA of the CDR3 is TGTGCCATCAGCGACAGTGCAACTAATGAAAAACTGTTTTTT. Encoded protein: CAISDSATNEKLFF.

Here the CDR3 reads CASSDSSGDTGELFF. The CDR3 DNA sequence: TGTGCCAGCAGTGACTCGAGCGGGGACACCGGGGAGCTGTTTTTT. The chain employs TRBV6-4 and TRBJ2-2, with 7 bases lining up with TRBD2. With 0 bases clipped from V and 3 bases from J, the junction kept 1 base outside the gene matches. The germline V gene encodes CDR1 MRHNA and CDR2 SNTAGT. The CDR3 has 15 amino acids.

The chain carries TRBV6-5 and TRBJ1-5; 9 nucleotides match TRBD1. Unmatched junction bases numbered 4, after V lost 6 bases and J lost 1 base. Germline V gene sequence: CDR1 MNHEY, CDR2 SVGAGI. The CDR3 loop spans 15 amino acids. In DNA form, the CDR3 reads TGTGCCAGCAGCCTGGGACAGGGAAGCAATCAGCCCCAGCATTTT. It codes for CASSLGQGSNQPQHF.